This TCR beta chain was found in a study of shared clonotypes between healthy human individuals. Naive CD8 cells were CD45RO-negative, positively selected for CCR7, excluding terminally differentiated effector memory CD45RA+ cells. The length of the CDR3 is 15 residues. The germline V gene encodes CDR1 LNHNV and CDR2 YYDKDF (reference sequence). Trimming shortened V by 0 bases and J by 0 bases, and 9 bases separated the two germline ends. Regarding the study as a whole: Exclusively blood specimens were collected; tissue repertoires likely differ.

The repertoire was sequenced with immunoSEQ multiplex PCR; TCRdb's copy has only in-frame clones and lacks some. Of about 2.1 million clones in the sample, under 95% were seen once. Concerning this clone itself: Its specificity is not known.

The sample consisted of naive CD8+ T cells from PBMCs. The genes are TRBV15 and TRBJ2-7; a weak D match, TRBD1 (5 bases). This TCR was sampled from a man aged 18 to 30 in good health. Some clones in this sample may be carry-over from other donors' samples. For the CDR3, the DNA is TGTGCCACCAGCAGAGAACCCCAGGGCTCCTACGAGCAGTACTTC. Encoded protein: CATSREPQGSYEQYF.